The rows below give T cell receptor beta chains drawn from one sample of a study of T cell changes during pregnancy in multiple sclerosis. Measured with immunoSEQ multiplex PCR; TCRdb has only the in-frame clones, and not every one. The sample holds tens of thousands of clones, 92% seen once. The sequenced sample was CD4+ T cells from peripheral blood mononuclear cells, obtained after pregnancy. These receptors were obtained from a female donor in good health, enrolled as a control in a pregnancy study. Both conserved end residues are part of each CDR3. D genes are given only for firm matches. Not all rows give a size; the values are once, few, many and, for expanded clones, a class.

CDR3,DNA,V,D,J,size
CATRTGGTDTQYF,TGTGCCACCCGGACAGGGGGCACAGATACGCAGTATTTT,TRBV27,TRBD1,TRBJ2-3,.
CASSEQGINTGELFF,TGTGCCAGCAGCGAACAGGGAATCAACACCGGGGAGCTGTTTTTT,TRBV2,.,TRBJ2-2,.
CASSSGVLARVGELFF,TGCGCCAGCAGCAGCGGCGTACTAGCCCGAGTCGGGGAGCTGTTTTTT,TRBV4-3,.,TRBJ2-2,.
CASSLAPSIQFF,TGTGCCAGCAGCTTAGCCCCTAGCATACAGTTCTTC,TRBV11-2,.,TRBJ2-1,.
CASSRLTGPVDSPLHF,TGTGCCAGCAGCCGCCTAACAGGGCCGGTAGATTCACCCCTCCACTTT,TRBV14,.,TRBJ1-6,.
CASSHDRGRQETQYF,TGCGCCAGCAGCCACGACAGGGGTAGGCAAGAGACCCAGTACTTC,TRBV5-1,TRBD1,TRBJ2-5,.
CASSPGGRDQPQHF,TGTGCCAGCAGCCCGGGGGGACGGGATCAGCCCCAGCATTTT,TRBV28,.,TRBJ1-5,once
CASSLEISLRETQYF,TGTGCCAGCAGCTTAGAGATTAGTTTGAGAGAGACCCAGTACTTC,TRBV7-8,.,TRBJ2-5,once
CASSEPGQPRGTEAFF,TGTGCCAGCAGTGAACCCGGCCAACCGAGGGGGACTGAAGCTTTCTTT,TRBV6-1,.,TRBJ1-1,.
CASGDWMGLEGYTF,TGTGCCAGCGGGGACTGGATGGGCCTAGAAGGCTACACCTTC,TRBV6-1,.,TRBJ1-2,.
CASSGLAGNPSASTDTQYF,TGCGCCAGCAGTGGACTAGCGGGGAATCCATCGGCTAGCACAGATACGCAGTATTTT,TRBV4-3,TRBD2,TRBJ2-3,.
CASSQFPDSYNSPLHF,TGCGCCAGCAGCCAATTTCCAGACAGCTATAATTCACCCCTCCACTTT,TRBV4-1,.,TRBJ1-6,.
CASSWGQANEKLFF,TGTGCCAGCAGTTGGGGACAGGCTAATGAAAAACTGTTTTTT,TRBV28,TRBD1,TRBJ1-4,.
CASSQEQGARRNTEAFF,TGCGCCAGCAGCCAAGAACAGGGGGCGCGGCGGAACACTGAAGCTTTCTTT,TRBV4-1,TRBD1,TRBJ1-1,.
CAWRGQSYGYTF,TGTGCCTGGAGAGGACAGTCCTATGGCTACACCTTC,TRBV30,.,TRBJ1-2,once
CASSQDGTGIYGYTF,TGCGCCAGCAGCCAAGACGGGACAGGGATCTATGGCTACACCTTC,TRBV4-1,TRBD1,TRBJ1-2,.
CASSPQGAGTEAFF,TGTGCCAGCTCACCACAGGGGGCCGGCACTGAAGCTTTCTTT,TRBV18,TRBD1,TRBJ1-1,.
CASSQERGAGVPTDTQYF,TGCGCCAGCAGCCAAGAACGCGGTGCGGGGGTCCCCACAGATACGCAGTATTTT,TRBV4-3,TRBD2,TRBJ2-3,.
CASSRTAGVRETQYF,TGTGCCAGCAGCCGGACAGCGGGGGTGCGAGAGACCCAGTACTTC,TRBV7-2,TRBD2,TRBJ2-5,.
CASILGGSSYEQYF,TGTGCCAGCATCCTGGGCGGGAGCTCCTACGAGCAGTACTTC,TRBV7-2,TRBD2,TRBJ2-7,.
CASSRGGVRSNQPQHF,TGTGCCAGCAGCCGGGGAGGGGTCAGGAGCAATCAGCCCCAGCATTTT,TRBV2,.,TRBJ1-5,.
CASSYSRGGVREAFF,TGTGCCAGCAGTTACTCGCGGGGGGGGGTCCGAGAAGCTTTCTTT,TRBV6-6,.,TRBJ1-1,.
CASSLSRRDNEQFF,TGTGCCAGCAGTTTATCGAGGAGGGACAATGAGCAGTTCTTC,TRBV28,.,TRBJ2-1,.
CASSEIQGLKLFF,TGTGCCAGCAGCGAGATACAGGGCCTAAAACTGTTTTTT,TRBV2,.,TRBJ1-4,.
CAISGGGDGYTF,TGTGCCATCAGTGGGGGAGGAGACGGCTACACCTTC,TRBV10-3,.,TRBJ1-2,.
CASSSLAGGTSTDTQYF,TGTGCCAGCAGCTCTTTAGCGGGGGGAACTAGCACAGATACGCAGTATTTT,TRBV7-6,TRBD2,TRBJ2-3,.
CASSAGGFAIYGYTF,TGTGCCAGCAGTGCAGGGGGCTTTGCGATCTATGGCTACACCTTC,TRBV2,TRBD1,TRBJ1-2,.
CACGRTGGGYTF,TGTGCCTGTGGTCGGACAGGAGGAGGCTACACCTTC,TRBV30,TRBD1,TRBJ1-2,.
CASSPRTRGEQFF,TGTGCCAGCAGCCCGCGGACCAGGGGTGAGCAGTTCTTC,TRBV7-2,.,TRBJ2-1,.
CASSSGTGWNEQFF,TGTGCCAGCAGTTCCGGGACAGGGTGGAATGAGCAGTTCTTC,TRBV27,TRBD1,TRBJ2-1,.
CATSRETGIGQPQHF,TGTGCCACCAGCAGAGAAACAGGCATAGGACAGCCCCAGCATTTT,TRBV15,.,TRBJ1-5,.
CASSPRPDNYEQYF,TGTGCCAGCAGCCCCCGACCCGACAACTACGAGCAGTACTTC,TRBV7-9,.,TRBJ2-7,.